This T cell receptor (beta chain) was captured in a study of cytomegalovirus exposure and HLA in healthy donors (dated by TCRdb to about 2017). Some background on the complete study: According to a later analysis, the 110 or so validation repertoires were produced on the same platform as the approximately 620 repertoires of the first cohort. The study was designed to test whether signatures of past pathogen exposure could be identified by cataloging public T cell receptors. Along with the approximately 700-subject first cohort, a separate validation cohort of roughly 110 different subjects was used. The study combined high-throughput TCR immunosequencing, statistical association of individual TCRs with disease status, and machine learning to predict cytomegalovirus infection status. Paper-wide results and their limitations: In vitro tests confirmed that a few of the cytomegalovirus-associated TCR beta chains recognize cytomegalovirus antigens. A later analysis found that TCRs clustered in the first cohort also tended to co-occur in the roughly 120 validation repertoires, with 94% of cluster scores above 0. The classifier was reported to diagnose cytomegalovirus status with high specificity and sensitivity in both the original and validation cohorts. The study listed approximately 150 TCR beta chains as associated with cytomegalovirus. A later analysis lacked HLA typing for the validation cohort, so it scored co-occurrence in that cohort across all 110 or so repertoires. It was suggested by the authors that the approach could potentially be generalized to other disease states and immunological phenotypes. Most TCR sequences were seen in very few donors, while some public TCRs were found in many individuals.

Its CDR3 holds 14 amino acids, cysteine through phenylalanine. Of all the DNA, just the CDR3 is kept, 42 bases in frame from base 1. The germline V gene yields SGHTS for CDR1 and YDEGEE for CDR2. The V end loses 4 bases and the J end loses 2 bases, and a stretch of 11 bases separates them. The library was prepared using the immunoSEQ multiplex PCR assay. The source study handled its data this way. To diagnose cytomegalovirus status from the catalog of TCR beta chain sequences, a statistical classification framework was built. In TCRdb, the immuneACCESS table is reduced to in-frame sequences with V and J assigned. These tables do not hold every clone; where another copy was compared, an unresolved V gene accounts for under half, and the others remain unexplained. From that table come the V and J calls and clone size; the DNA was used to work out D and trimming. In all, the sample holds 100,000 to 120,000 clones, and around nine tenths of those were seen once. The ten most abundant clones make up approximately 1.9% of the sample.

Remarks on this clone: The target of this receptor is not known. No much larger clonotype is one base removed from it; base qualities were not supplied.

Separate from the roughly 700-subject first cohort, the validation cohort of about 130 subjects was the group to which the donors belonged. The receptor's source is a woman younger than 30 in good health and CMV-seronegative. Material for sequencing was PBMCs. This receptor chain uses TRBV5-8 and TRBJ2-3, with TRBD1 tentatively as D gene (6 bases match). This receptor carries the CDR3 CASSPGQNTDTQYF. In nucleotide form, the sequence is TGTGCCAGCAGCCCTGGACAGAACACAGATACGCAGTATTTT.